Sequencing of this T cell receptor beta chain was carried out in a study of blood T cell repertoires in COVID-19. Study in general: Acute-phase and convalescent COVID-19 samples originated in the United States, Italy and Spain. The cDNA or gDNA used as material had been derived from T cells, B-cell-depleted T cells, or PBMCs.

V dropped 5 bases and J dropped 5; count of bases not matched to a gene: 13. The CDR3 has 17 amino acids. CDR1 and CDR2 from the germline V gene are SGHTA and FQGNSA. Per the original data handling: It was from reference gene primer amplification that nucleated cell counts were estimated. This table comes from immunoSEQ multiplex PCR, and its TCRdb copy is limited to in-frame clones, with some not included. V and J calls and clone size follow that table, whereas D and trimming were derived from the DNA. Of around 300,000 clones in the sample, about 87% were seen once. Seattle patient enrollment occurred during active infection, with longitudinal follow-up thereafter.

The V gene is TRBV7-2, the J gene TRBJ2-3; the match to TRBD2 covers 10 bases. The sequence came from a woman in her 30s with COVID-19, enrolled during active disease. Sequences were obtained from peripheral blood. As DNA, the CDR3 is TGTGCCAGCAGCCCGCGACTCGGAGCGGGGGGGGGAGATACGCAGTATTTT. This sequence encodes CASSPRLGAGGGDTQYF.